This TCR beta chain originates from a study of T cell responses to AZD1222 COVID-19 vaccine. Study-wide results and limits: Among spike-specific TCRs, nearly half reportedly target unmutated variant regions. Seropositivity was recorded at baseline in only five to seven AZD1222 recipients. Mostly white British, mostly female donors; authors suggested clonal diversity may be underestimated.

About this clone itself: Its antigen remains unknown.

Sequencing used immunoSEQ multiplex PCR; TCRdb keeps in-frame clones, though not all of them. The sample has more than 95,000 clones, about 86% seen once. V shed 5 bases, J shed 6 bases, and the junction held 9 bases outside the gene matches. The CDR3 runs to 14 residues. Germline V gene data show CDR1 as SQVTM and CDR2 as ANQGSEA. Sequencing used peripheral blood, obtained 28 days after the second AZD1222 dose. This sequence joins TRBV29-1 and TRBJ1-1, with 10 bases that match TRBD1. This receptor was identified in an adult who received the AZD1222 COVID-19 vaccine. The CDR3 sequence: CSVFLRGQGSEAFF. The CDR3 region has the DNA TGCAGCGTTTTTCTAAGGGGACAGGGGTCTGAAGCTTTCTTT.